The entry that follows covers one T cell receptor beta chain sequence. Its antigen has not been determined. Nothing much larger sits one base from this clone, and base qualities are not available. These data belong to a study of cytomegalovirus exposure and HLA in healthy donors (dated by TCRdb to the late 2010s). At the level of the whole study: In an earlier analysis of approximately 640 of the donors, approximately 300 Gb of sequence data and approximately 120 million unique TCR beta sequences from about 179 million T cells were reported. An early release that covered some 630 HLA-typed donors contained around 330 gigabases of sequencing data and tens of millions of unique TCR sequences. Of the 398 genotyped donors, roughly 85% fell in the genetic ancestry cluster associated with self-reported Caucasian donors. The aim of the study was to test whether cataloging public T cell receptors could identify signatures of past pathogen exposure. Using immunosequencing, the study profiled T cell repertoires from about 650 subjects and related those repertoires to cytomegalovirus serostatus. A separate validation cohort of roughly 130 different subjects was used in addition to the roughly 720-subject first cohort. The study combined high-throughput TCR immunosequencing, statistical association of individual TCRs with disease status, and machine learning to predict cytomegalovirus infection status. A later analysis re-examined previously published TCR beta repertoires from several hundred donors and added high-resolution HLA genotyping to investigate patterns of TCR occurrence. Rather than using new phenotypic data, the later analysis identified candidate immune exposures from TCR beta sequences and from how often those sequences occurred across donors. An earlier analysis of 587 of the donors used high-throughput TCR beta sequencing to judge whether each TCR beta V gene segment behaved as functional or pseudogenic. Donor age, sex, ethnicity and CMV serostatus were compiled together with the repertoire data. In a later genetic analysis, genome-wide SNP genotypes for about 55% of the roughly 700 donors were used, and that subset was treated as a discovery cohort. All discovery cohort repertoires had been generated on a single sequencing platform. Class I and class II HLA loci were covered by the typing at four-digit resolution. The number of typed donors differed by locus: about 620-640 for A, B, C, DRB1 and DQB1; 500 to 550 for DQA1; roughly 600 for DPA1; and roughly 490 for DPB1. Because of strong linkage in the cohort, roughly five DR-DQ haplotypes were treated as single units for association and clustering. Across 300 to 500 genotyped donors of the cohort, an average of 235,054 unique TCR beta nucleotide sequences per donor were sequenced, and around 19% of those sequences were non-productive. Paper-wide results and their limitations: Across donors, most TCR sequences were observed very rarely, whereas some public TCRs were present in many individuals. A few of the identified cytomegalovirus-associated TCR beta chains were confirmed in vitro to be specific for cytomegalovirus antigens. In a later genetic analysis, a missense DCLRE1C variant was associated with V-gene and J-gene trimming of TCR beta chains, and the association was replicated in an independent cohort. Because the 87-base-pair reads could not distinguish some IMGT-functional V segments, including TRBV6-2 and TRBV6-3, those segments were excluded. Because some donors lacked HLA typing at each locus, the association tests relied only on the typed subset. It was suggested by the authors that the approach could potentially be generalized to other disease states and immunological phenotypes. A later analysis reported that several top co-occurrence clusters appeared linked to parvovirus B19, influenza, CMV and Epstein-Barr virus. Strong co-occurrence of HLA alleles, especially DR and DQ, made assigning TCR associations to individual alleles difficult. The cohort was sequenced for TCR beta chains only, and without alpha or paired-chain data the features that could be detected were limited. Immune exposure information for the cohort was limited to CMV serostatus. At a false discovery rate of 0.05, a later analysis linked fewer than 20,000 TCR beta sequences to specific HLA alleles. A total of fewer than 200 TCR beta chains were listed by the study as associated with cytomegalovirus. Sequencing depth was assumed to be roughly uniform across donors in the presence/absence analyses, though that assumption may not hold. Linkage disequilibrium might explain the correlated functional status among segregating V segments, but an unknown experimental factor could not be ruled out. A later analysis found that HLA-associated TCR beta chains were more clonally expanded and had lower generation probabilities than equally common non-associated chains. A cluster of highly shared sequence variants was judged likely to be a technical artifact of the sequencing pipeline. Compared with the approximately 670-donor mean, donors in an Asian-associated ancestry cluster had fewer N-insertions in productive TCRs, according to a later genetic analysis. The classifier was reported to diagnose cytomegalovirus status with high specificity and sensitivity in both the original cohort and the validation cohort. A further reported finding was that TCR beta sequences accurately predicted the HLA-A and HLA-B alleles for most subjects in the first cohort. Because counts were too low, seventeen rarely observed V segments, including chromosome 9 orphons, were left out of the earlier analysis of 500 to 750 of the donors. In an earlier analysis of around 600 of the donors, most TCR beta V segments were observed in productive rearrangements about 90% or about 30% of the time, broadly matching IMGT annotations. A later analysis found that most CMV-associated TCR beta chains appeared HLA-restricted, with HLA associations seemingly driven largely by CMV exposure. In a later analysis, TCR association rates were found to vary across HLA loci, with the most associated TCRs seen for DRB1 alleles and the fewest for HLA-C alleles.

Libraries were built with the immunoSEQ multiplex PCR assay. A mixture of 60 forward primers for TCR Vbeta segments and 13 reverse primers for TCR Jbeta segments was used in the multiplex PCR. The CDR3 region of rearranged TCR beta genes was amplified from genomic DNA with a multiplex PCR assay. The amplified TCR beta libraries were sequenced on the Illumina HiSeq System as 87-base-pair reads. Processing in the source paper ran as follows. A later analysis counted 65 million to 90 million unique TCR beta chains across the 666 repertoires, and some 11 million of these chains were shared by at least two donors. To remove PCR and sequencing errors, raw reads were error-corrected and collapsed into unique sequences using a nearest-neighbor algorithm that merged closely related sequences. CDR3 sequences were aligned to IMGT reference sequences to assign V, D and J gene segments. For a sequence to be retained, a match of at least six nucleotides to both a V gene segment and a J gene segment was required. A rearrangement was called productive if the CDR3 had no stop codons and remained in frame with V and J, and every other rearrangement was called non-productive. CDR3 was defined by IMGT convention, running from the second conserved V-encoded cysteine to the conserved J-encoded phenylalanine. Sequences without an unambiguous match to a single V gene segment were excluded from the earlier analysis of several hundred of the donors. In an earlier analysis of more than 500 of the donors, a V segment was called functional when productive rearrangements were above 56.7%, and segregating when the standard deviation between donors exceeded 5%. A statistical classification framework was developed to diagnose cytomegalovirus status using the catalog of TCR beta chain sequences. In a later analysis, TCR nucleotide sequences were compared against IMGT/GENE-DB human TR gene sequences so that V and J genes could be assigned. A later analysis assigned CDR3 sequences and most-parsimonious VDJ recombination scenarios with the TCRdist pipeline. A later analysis defined each TCR beta chain by its CDR3 amino acid sequence plus V-gene family, and excluded reads lacking a unique V-gene family. To address suspected cross-contamination and a sequencing artifact, a later analysis removed a few hundred highly shared, low-generation-probability nucleotide sequences. A later analysis calculated a clonal expansion index for each public chain from normalized within-repertoire ranks of inferred template counts. Generation probabilities in a later analysis came from a VDJ recombination model fitted to out-of-frame rearrangements, and those results were checked against IGoR. In a later analysis, hypergeometric tests were used to score TCR-TCR, TCR-HLA and TCR-CMV co-occurrence, with a repertoire-size bias correction applied to TCR pairs. In a later analysis, false discovery rates were estimated by permuting HLA or CMV assignments 20 times. In a later analysis, co-occurring TCRs were grouped with DBSCAN, and TCRdist sequence similarity was added when clustering was performed within HLA-allele-positive subsets. Repertoires with fewer than 30,000 or more than 120,000 public chains, plus five repertoires with anomalous nucleotide sharing, were excluded from co-occurrence clustering. TCRdb provides this immuneACCESS table in a form limited to in-frame rearrangements. Some clones are lacking; in checked studies, under half of them reflect an unresolved V gene, and why the rest are absent is not known. The V and J calls and clone size are taken from that table; D and trimming were inferred from the DNA. This sample holds roughly 170,000 clones; roughly 80% were observed only once. The ten top clones hold 0.65% of the sample.

The CDR3 runs 14 residues from the cysteine to the phenylalanine. Left in the record is the CDR3 DNA by itself, 42 bases read in frame from the first base. CDR1 and CDR2, per the germline V gene, are SGHVS and FNYEAQ. At the junction V is shortened by 6 bases and J by 1 base, with 12 bases in between. The cohort was made up of 666 healthy bone marrow donors. At the time of sampling, all cohort members were nominally healthy, though unrecorded immune exposures were likely present. The donor was CMV seronegative and was included in the group of hundreds of seronegative cohort members. Each donor provided a peripheral blood sample, and peripheral blood mononuclear cells were used for TCR beta sequencing. Genomic DNA was extracted from the blood cell samples with the Qiagen DNeasy Blood Extraction Kit.

Sequencing was carried out using PBMCs. The sequence is built from TRBV7-6 and TRBJ2-5; the D gene is perhaps TRBD2, from 5 matching bases. The receptor's source is a boy younger than 18 in good health and CMV-seronegative. CDR3 sequence: CASSLGLSQETQYF. The sequence in DNA is TGTGCCAGCAGTCTCGGACTGTCCCAAGAGACCCAGTACTTC.